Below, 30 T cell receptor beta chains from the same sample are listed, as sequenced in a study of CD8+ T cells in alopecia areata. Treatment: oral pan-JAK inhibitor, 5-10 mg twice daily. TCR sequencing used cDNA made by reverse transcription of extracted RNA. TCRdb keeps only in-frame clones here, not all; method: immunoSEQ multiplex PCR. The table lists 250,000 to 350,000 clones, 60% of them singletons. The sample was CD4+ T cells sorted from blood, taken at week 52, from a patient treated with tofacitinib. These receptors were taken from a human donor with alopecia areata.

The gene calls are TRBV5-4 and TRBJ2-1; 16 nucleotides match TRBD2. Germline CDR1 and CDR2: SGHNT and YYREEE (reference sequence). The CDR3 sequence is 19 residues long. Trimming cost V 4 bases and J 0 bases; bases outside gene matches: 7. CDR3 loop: CASSPVGLAGGSSYNEQFF. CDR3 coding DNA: TGTGCCAGCAGCCCAGTGGGACTAGCGGGGGGGAGCTCCTACAATGAGCAGTTCTTC.

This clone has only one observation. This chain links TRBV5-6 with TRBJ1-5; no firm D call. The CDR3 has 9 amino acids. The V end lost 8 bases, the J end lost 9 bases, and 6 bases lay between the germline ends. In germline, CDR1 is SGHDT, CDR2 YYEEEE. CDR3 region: CARVRPQHF. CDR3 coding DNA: TGTGCCAGGGTTCGGCCCCAGCATTTT.

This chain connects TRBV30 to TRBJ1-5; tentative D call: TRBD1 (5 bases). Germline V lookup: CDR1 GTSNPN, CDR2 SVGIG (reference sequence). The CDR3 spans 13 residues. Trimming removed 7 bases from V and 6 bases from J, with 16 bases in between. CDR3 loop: CAYRGDRGQPQHF. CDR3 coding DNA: TGTGCCTACAGAGGGGATCGTGGTCAGCCCCAGCATTTT.

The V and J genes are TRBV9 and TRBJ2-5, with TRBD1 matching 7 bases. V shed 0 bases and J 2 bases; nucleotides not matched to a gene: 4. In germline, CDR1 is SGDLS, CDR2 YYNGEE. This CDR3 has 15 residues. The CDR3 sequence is CASSVGTGKQETQYF. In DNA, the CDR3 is TGTGCCAGCAGCGTAGGGACAGGCAAACAAGAGACCCAGTACTTC.

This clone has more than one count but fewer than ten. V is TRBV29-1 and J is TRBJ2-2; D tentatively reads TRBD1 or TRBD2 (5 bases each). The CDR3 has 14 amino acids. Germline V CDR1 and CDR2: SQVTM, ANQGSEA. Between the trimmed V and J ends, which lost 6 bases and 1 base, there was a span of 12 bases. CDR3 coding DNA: TGCAGCGTCTTAGGGACGGTGAACACCGGGGAGCTGTTTTTT. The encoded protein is CSVLGTVNTGELFF.

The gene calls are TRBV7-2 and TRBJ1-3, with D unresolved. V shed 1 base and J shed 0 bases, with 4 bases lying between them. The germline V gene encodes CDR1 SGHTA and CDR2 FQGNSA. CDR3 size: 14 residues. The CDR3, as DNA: TGTGCCAGCAGCTTAGACATCTCTGGAAACACCATATATTTT. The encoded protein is CASSLDISGNTIYF.

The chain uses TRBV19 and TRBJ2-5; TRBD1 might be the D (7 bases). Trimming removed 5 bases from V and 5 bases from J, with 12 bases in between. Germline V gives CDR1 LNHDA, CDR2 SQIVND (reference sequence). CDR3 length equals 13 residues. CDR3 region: CASSGGTAETQYF. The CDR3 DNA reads TGTGCCAGTAGTGGAGGGACAGCCGAGACCCAGTACTTC.

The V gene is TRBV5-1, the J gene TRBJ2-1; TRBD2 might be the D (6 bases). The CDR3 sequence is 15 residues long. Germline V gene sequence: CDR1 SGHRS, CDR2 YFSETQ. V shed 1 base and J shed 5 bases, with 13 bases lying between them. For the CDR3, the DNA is TGCGCCAGCAGCTTGTCCCGGGGGTCACACAATGAGCAGTTCTTC. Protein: CASSLSRGSHNEQFF.

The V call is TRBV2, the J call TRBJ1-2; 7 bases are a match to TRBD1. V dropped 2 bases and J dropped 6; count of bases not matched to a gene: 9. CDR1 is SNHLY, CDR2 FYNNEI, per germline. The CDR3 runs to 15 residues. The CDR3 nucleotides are TGTGCCAGCAGTGAAAGGCGGCAGGGGGGCGATGGCTACACCTTC. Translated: CASSERRQGGDGYTF. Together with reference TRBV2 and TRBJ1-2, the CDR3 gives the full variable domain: EPEVTQTPSHQVTQMGQEVILRCVPISNHLYFYWYRQILGQKVEFLVSFYNNEISEKSEIFDDQFSVERPDGSNFTLKIRSTKLEDSAMYFCASSERRQGGDGYTFGSGTRLTVV.

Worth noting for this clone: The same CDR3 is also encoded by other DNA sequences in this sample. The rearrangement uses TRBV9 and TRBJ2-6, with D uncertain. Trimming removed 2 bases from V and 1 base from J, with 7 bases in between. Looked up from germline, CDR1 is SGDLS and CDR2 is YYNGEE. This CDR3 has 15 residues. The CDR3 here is CASSVPRSGANVLTF. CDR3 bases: TGTGCCAGCAGCGTTCCTCGGTCTGGGGCCAACGTCCTGACTTTC. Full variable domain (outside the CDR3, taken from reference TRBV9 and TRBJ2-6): DSGVTQTPKHLITATGQRVTLRCSPRSGDLSVYWYQQSLDQGLQFLIQYYNGEERAKGNILERFSAQQFPDLHSELNLSSLELGDSALYFCASSVPRSGANVLTFGAGSRLTVL.

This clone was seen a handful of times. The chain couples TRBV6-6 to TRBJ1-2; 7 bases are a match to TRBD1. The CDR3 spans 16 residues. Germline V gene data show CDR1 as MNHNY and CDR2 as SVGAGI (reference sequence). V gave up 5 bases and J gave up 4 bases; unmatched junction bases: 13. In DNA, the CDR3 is TGTGCCAGCAGTCTCACTTCTGGGGGACAGCCCTATGGCTACACCTTC. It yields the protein CASSLTSGGQPYGYTF.

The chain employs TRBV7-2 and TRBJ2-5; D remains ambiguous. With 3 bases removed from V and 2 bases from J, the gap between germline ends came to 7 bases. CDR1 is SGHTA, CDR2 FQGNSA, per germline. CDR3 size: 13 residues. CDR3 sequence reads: CASSFSRQETQYF. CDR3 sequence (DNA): TGTGCCAGCAGCTTTAGCCGTCAAGAGACCCAGTACTTC.

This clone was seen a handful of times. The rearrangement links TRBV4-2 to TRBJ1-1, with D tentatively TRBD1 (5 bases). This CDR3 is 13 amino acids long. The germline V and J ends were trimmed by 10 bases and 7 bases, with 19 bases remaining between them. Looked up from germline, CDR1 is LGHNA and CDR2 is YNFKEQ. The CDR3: CATHRRGTSEAFF. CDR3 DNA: TGTGCCACCCACCGGAGGGGAACCAGTGAAGCTTTCTTT.

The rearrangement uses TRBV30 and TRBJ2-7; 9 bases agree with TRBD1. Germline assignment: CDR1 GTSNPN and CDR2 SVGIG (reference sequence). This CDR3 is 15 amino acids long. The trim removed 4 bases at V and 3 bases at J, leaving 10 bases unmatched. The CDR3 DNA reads TGTGCCTGGACCCTCGGGACAGGGAGGGACTACGAGCAGTACTTC. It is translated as CAWTLGTGRDYEQYF.

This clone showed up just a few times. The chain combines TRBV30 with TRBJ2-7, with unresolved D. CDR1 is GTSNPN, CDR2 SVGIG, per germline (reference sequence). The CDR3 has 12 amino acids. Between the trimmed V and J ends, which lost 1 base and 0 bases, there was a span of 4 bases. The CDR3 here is CAWSGDSYEQYF. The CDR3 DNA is TGTGCCTGGAGTGGGGACTCCTACGAGCAGTACTTC.

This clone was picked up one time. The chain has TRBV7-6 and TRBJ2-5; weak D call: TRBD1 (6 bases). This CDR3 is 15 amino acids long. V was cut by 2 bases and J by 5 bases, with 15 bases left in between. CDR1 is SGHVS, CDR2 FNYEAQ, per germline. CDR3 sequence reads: CASSLRVRGWETQYF. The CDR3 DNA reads TGTGCCAGCAGCTTAAGGGTCAGGGGATGGGAGACCCAGTACTTC.

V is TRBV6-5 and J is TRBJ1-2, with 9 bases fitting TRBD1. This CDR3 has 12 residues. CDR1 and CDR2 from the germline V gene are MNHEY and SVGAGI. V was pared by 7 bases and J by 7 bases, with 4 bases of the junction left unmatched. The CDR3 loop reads CASTGQGFGYTF. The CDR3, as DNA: TGTGCCAGCACTGGACAGGGGTTTGGCTACACCTTC.

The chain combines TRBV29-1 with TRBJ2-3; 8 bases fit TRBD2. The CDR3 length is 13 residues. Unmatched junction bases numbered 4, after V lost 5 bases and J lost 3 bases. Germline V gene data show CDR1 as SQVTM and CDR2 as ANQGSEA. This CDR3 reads CSVRRGATDTQYF. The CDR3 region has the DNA TGCAGCGTTCGGCGGGGGGCAACAGATACGCAGTATTTT.

As DNA, the CDR3 is TGTGCCAGCAGTGGACAGGGGCCCGGGGAGCTGTTTTTT. Protein sequence: CASSGQGPGELFF. The chain joins TRBV2 to TRBJ2-2, with 8 positions matching TRBD1. The ends lost 4 bases at V and 6 bases at J; junction bases unmatched: 1. The CDR3 runs to 13 residues. The germline V gene has CDR1 SNHLY and CDR2 FYNNEI.

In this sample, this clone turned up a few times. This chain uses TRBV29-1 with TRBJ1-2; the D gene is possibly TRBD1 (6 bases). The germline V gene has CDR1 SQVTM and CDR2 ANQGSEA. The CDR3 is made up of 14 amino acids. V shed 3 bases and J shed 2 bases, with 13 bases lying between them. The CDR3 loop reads CSVDKGRGNYGYTF. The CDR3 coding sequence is TGCAGCGTTGACAAGGGCAGGGGAAACTATGGCTACACCTTC.

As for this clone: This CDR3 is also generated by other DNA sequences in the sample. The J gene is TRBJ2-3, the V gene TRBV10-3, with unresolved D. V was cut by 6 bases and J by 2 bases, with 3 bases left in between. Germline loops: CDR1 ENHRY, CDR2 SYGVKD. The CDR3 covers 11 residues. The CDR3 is CAISSTDTQYF. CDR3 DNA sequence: TGTGCCATCAGCTCCACAGATACGCAGTATTTT.

The CDR3 here is CASRAQIQYF. In DNA, the CDR3 is TGTGCCAGCCGGGCACAGATTCAGTACTTC. The gene calls are TRBV2 and TRBJ2-4; D unresolved. This CDR3 has 10 amino acids. V lost 8 bases and J lost 10, with 9 bases in between. Germline V gives CDR1 SNHLY, CDR2 FYNNEI. The full variable domain, completed using reference TRBV2 and TRBJ2-4, is EPEVTQTPSHQVTQMGQEVILRCVPISNHLYFYWYRQILGQKVEFLVSFYNNEISEKSEIFDDQFSVERPDGSNFTLKIRSTKLEDSAMYFCASRAQIQYFGAGTRLSVL.

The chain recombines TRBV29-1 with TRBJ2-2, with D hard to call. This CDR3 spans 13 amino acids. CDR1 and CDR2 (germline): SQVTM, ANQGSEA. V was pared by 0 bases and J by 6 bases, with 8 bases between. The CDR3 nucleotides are TGCAGCGTTGAAGACATAAGACCCGGGGAGCTGTTTTTT. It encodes CSVEDIRPGELFF.

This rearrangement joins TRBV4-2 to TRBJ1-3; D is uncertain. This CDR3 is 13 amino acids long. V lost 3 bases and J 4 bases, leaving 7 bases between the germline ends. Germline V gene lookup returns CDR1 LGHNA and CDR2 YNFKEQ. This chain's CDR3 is CASSQGGGNTIYF. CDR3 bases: TGTGCCAGCAGCCAGGGAGGAGGAAACACCATATATTTT.

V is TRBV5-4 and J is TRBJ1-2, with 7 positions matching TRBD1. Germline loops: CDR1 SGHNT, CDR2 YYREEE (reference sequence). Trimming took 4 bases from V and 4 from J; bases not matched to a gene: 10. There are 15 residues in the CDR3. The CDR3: CASSPNRGESYGYTF. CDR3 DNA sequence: TGTGCCAGCAGCCCCAACAGGGGAGAAAGCTATGGCTACACCTTC.

The CDR3 region is CSVMTSGVTEQFF. In nucleotides, the CDR3 is TGCAGCGTTATGACTAGCGGCGTAACGGAGCAGTTCTTC. The chain couples TRBV29-1 to TRBJ2-1, with 9 bases identical to TRBD2. There are 13 residues in the CDR3. Unmatched junction bases numbered 9, after V lost 5 bases and J lost 10 bases. The V gene's germline CDR1 is SQVTM and CDR2 ANQGSEA.

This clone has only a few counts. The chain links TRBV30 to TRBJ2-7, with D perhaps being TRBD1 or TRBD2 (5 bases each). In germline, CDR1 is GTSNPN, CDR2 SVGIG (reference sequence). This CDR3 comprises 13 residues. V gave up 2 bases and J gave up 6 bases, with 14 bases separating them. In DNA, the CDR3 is TGTGCCTGGAGTCCCCGAACTAGGGGCGAGCAGTACTTC. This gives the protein CAWSPRTRGEQYF.

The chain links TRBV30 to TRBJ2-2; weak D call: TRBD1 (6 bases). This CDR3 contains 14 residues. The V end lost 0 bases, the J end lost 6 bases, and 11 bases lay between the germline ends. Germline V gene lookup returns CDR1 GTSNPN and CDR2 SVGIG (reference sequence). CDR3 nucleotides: TGTGCCTGGAGTGTACTACAGGGTGCCGGGGAGCTGTTTTTT. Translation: CAWSVLQGAGELFF.

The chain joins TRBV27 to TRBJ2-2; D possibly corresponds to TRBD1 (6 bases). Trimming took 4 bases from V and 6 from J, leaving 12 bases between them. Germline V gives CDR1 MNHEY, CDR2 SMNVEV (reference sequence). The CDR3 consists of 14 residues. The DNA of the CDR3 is TGTGCCAGCAGTTGGGACAAGGGCGCCGGGGAGCTGTTTTTT. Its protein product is CASSWDKGAGELFF.

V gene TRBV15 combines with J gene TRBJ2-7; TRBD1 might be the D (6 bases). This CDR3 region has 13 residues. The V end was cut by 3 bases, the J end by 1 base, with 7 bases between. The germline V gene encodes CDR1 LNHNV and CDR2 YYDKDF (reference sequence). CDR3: CATSRTGSYEQYF. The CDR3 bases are TGTGCCACCAGCAGGACAGGTTCCTACGAGCAGTACTTC. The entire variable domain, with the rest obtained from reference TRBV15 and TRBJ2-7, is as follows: DAMVIQNPRYQVTQFGKPVTLSCSQTLNHNVMYWYQQKSSQAPKLLFHYYDKDFNNEADTPDNFQSRRPNTSFCFLDIRSPGLGDTAMYLCATSRTGSYEQYFGPGTRLTVT.